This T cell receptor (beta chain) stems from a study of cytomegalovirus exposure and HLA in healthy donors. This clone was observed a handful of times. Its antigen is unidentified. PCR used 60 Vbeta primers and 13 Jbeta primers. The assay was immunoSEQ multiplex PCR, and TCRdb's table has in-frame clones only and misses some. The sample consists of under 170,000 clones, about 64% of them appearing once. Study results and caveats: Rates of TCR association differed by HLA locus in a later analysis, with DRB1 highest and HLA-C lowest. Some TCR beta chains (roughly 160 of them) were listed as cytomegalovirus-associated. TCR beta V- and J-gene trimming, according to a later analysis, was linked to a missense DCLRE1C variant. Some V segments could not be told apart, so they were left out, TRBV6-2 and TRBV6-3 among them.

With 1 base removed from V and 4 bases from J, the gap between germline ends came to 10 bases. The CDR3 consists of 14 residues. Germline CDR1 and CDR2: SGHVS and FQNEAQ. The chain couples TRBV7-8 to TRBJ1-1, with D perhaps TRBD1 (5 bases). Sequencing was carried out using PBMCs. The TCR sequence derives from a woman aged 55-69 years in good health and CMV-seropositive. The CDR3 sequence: CASSLVAGSTEAFF. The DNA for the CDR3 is TGTGCCAGCAGCTTAGTGGCAGGGTCCACTGAAGCTTTCTTT.